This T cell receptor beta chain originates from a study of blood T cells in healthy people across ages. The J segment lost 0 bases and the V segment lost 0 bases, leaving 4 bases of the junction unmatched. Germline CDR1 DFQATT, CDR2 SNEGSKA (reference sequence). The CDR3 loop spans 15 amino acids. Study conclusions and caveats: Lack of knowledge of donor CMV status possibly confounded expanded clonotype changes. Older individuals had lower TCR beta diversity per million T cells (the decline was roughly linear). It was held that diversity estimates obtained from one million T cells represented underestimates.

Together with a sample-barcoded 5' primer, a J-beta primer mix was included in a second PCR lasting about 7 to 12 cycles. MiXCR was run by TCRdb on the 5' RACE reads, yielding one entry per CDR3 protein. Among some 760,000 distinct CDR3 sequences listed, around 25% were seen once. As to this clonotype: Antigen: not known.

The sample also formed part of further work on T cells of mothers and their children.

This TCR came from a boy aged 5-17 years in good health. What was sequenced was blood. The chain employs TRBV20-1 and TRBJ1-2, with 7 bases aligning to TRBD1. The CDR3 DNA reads TGCAGTGCTAGAGATCCGGGACAGACTAACTATGGCTACACCTTC. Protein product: CSARDPGQTNYGYTF.